The 31 T cell receptor beta chains in this list originate from one sample, sequenced in a study of cytotoxic CD8 clonotypes in ibrutinib-treated CLL. Sequencing was performed with immunoSEQ multiplex PCR; in TCRdb, only in-frame clones are kept and a portion is missing. This sample has roughly 24,000 clones; just under 80% occur once, and the top ten carry just under 9%. The sequences come from PBMCs, collected before ibrutinib treatment. The receptors stem from a human donor with chronic lymphocytic leukemia.

This clone was picked up one time. The chain is built from TRBV30 and TRBJ1-1; unclear D gene. The ends were cut back, 4 bases at V and 1 base at J, with 10 bases in the middle. Germline assignment: CDR1 GTSNPN and CDR2 SVGIG (reference sequence). This CDR3 region has 13 residues. CDR3 DNA: TGTGCCTGGACCCTCCGGACGAACACTGAAGCTTTCTTT. Translated: CAWTLRTNTEAFF. The full variable domain, its missing parts supplied by reference TRBV30 and TRBJ1-1, is SQTIHQWPATLVQPVGSPLSLECTVEGTSNPNLYWYRQAAGRGLQLLFYSVGIGQISSEVPQNLSASRPQDRQFILSSKKLLLSDSGFYLCAWTLRTNTEAFFGQGTRLTVV.

This rearrangement joins TRBV28 to TRBJ2-3, with TRBD1 matching 11 bases. This CDR3 is 15 amino acids long. Germline V gives CDR1 MDHEN, CDR2 SYDVKM. With 4 bases clipped from V and 4 bases from J, the junction kept 4 bases outside the gene matches. The CDR3 protein is CASSSWTGGPDTQYF. The CDR3, as DNA: TGTGCCAGCAGTTCCTGGACAGGGGGCCCAGATACGCAGTATTTT.

V usage is TRBV6-5 and J usage is TRBJ2-2; maybe TRBD2 (6 bases). Germline loops: CDR1 MNHEY, CDR2 SVGAGI. The V end was cut by 2 bases, the J end by 2 bases, with 9 bases between. The CDR3 sequence is 15 residues long. Here the CDR3 reads CASSYGGINTGELFF. The DNA for the CDR3 is TGTGCCAGCAGTTACGGCGGGATTAACACCGGGGAGCTGTTTTTT.

This CDR3 is CASRLIRTTGELFF. In DNA form, the CDR3 reads TGTGCCAGCAGGTTAATCAGGACCACCGGGGAGCTGTTTTTT. The chain links TRBV7-2 to TRBJ2-2; no clear D gene. Germline values: CDR1 SGHTA, CDR2 FQGNSA. V was trimmed by 6 bases and J by 4 bases, leaving 12 bases between them. The CDR3 covers 14 residues.

The V call is TRBV19, the J call TRBJ2-5; D is perhaps TRBD1 (5 bases). V was cut by 4 bases and J by 2 bases, with 5 bases left in between. Germline CDR1 reads LNHDA; CDR2 reads SQIVND (reference sequence). This CDR3 region has 12 residues. The CDR3 nucleotides are TGTGCCAGTAGTAAGGGGCAAGAGACCCAGTACTTC. It encodes CASSKGQETQYF.

The J gene is TRBJ1-5, the V gene TRBV5-6; D ambiguous. The CDR3 spans 17 residues. Germline V lookup: CDR1 SGHDT, CDR2 YYEEEE. V shed 1 base and J shed 1 base, with 15 bases lying between them. CDR3 sequence reads: CASSLFRAAGSNQPQHF. The DNA for the CDR3 is TGTGCCAGCAGCTTGTTTCGAGCCGCGGGCAGCAATCAGCCCCAGCATTTT.

The genes are TRBV9 and TRBJ2-1; TRBD2 matches 8 bases. The CDR3 extends over 18 amino acids. Looked up from germline, CDR1 is SGDLS and CDR2 is YYNGEE. V shed 3 bases and J 5 bases; nucleotides not matched to a gene: 16. CDR3 coding DNA: TGTGCCAGCAGCGGCCAAGGGGGGAGCGGGAGTCACAACAATGAGCAGTTCTTC. This translates into CASSGQGGSGSHNNEQFF.

This clone is categorized as medium-sized (0.01 to 0.1%). The J gene is TRBJ1-1, the V gene TRBV7-6; TRBD1 aligns across 7 bases. The CDR3 totals 13 residues. V lost 5 bases and J lost 5; bases outside the gene matches: 5. The germline V gene has CDR1 SGHVS and CDR2 FNYEAQ. CDR3 bases: TGTGCCAGCAGCGGGACGACAGGGACTGAAGCTTTCTTT. Protein: CASSGTTGTEAFF.

The rearrangement uses TRBV27 and TRBJ1-2; 8 bases line up with TRBD1. Germline V lookup: CDR1 MNHEY, CDR2 SMNVEV (reference sequence). V was pared by 2 bases and J by 2 bases, with 4 bases of the junction left unmatched. The CDR3 spans 15 residues. The DNA of the CDR3 is TGTGCCAGCAGTTTAAGGGCAGGGGGCAACTATGGCTACACCTTC. Translating gives CASSLRAGGNYGYTF.

This sequence joins TRBV6-1 and TRBJ2-1; D unclear. The CDR3 has 13 residues. Germline V gene sequence: CDR1 MNHNS, CDR2 SASEGT. Trimming took 8 bases from V and 10 from J, leaving 18 bases between them. CDR3 protein: CASSLSISPEQFF. CDR3 in DNA: TGTGCCAGCTCCCTTAGTATCTCGCCCGAGCAGTTCTTC.

The rearrangement uses TRBV27 and TRBJ1-4; 7 bases map to TRBD1. Germline trimming cut 10 bases from V and 0 bases from J; bases unmatched to any gene: 8. From germline, CDR1 is MNHEY and CDR2 SMNVEV (reference sequence). The CDR3 is made up of 15 amino acids. The CDR3 DNA reads as TGTGCCACACGACAGGGAGCCGCAACTAATGAAAAACTGTTTTTT. It specifies CATRQGAATNEKLFF.

The genes are TRBV5-1 and TRBJ2-7, with 11 nucleotides matching TRBD2. Per germline, CDR1 SGHRS and CDR2 YFSETQ. With V trimmed by 4 bases and J by 4 bases, 22 bases remained unmatched. This CDR3 contains 20 residues. Here the CDR3 reads CASSRSSSGRTRPQHYEQYF. CDR3 DNA: TGCGCCAGCAGCAGGTCGTCTAGCGGGAGGACCCGACCCCAGCATTACGAGCAGTACTTC.

This chain joins TRBV7-9 and TRBJ1-1; 11 bases line up with TRBD1. This CDR3 contains 18 residues. J was trimmed by 3 bases and V by 3 bases; bases with no gene match: 12. From germline, CDR1 is SEHNR and CDR2 FQNEAQ (reference sequence). The chain's CDR3 is CASSFYVIRTGGYTEAFF. The CDR3 nucleotides are TGTGCCAGCAGCTTCTATGTAATAAGGACAGGGGGCTACACTGAAGCTTTCTTT. Complete variable domain (other parts from reference TRBV7-9 and TRBJ1-1): DTGVSQNPRHKITKRGQNVTFRCDPISEHNRLYWYRQTLGQGPEFLTYFQNEAQLEKSRLLSDRFSAERPKGSFSTLEIQRTEQGDSAMYLCASSFYVIRTGGYTEAFFGQGTRLTVV.

The V gene is TRBV9, the J gene TRBJ2-5; 8 bases match TRBD2. CDR3 length equals 14 residues. The V segment lost 1 base and the J segment 4 bases; nucleotides outside the gene matches: 3. Germline V gene sequence: CDR1 SGDLS, CDR2 YYNGEE. The CDR3 DNA is TGTGCCAGCAGCGTAACGGCGGGAGGAGAGACCCAGTACTTC. This translates into CASSVTAGGETQYF.

J is TRBJ2-5 and V is TRBV6-6; a possible D gene is TRBD2 (6 bases). V was trimmed by 4 bases and J by 1 base, leaving 10 bases between them. The V gene's germline CDR1 is MNHNY and CDR2 SVGAGI (reference sequence). This CDR3 has 14 residues. The CDR3 DNA reads as TGTGCCAGCAGTTCTAGCGCGTTCCAAGAGACCCAGTACTTC. Its translation: CASSSSAFQETQYF.

J is TRBJ1-2 and V is TRBV7-9; maybe TRBD1 (5 bases). V was pared by 0 bases and J by 2 bases, with 10 bases between. Germline CDR1 SEHNR, CDR2 FQNEAQ (reference sequence). The CDR3 has 15 residues. The CDR3 region is CASSLAGAGNYGYTF. Written as DNA, the CDR3 is TGTGCCAGCAGCTTAGCAGGGGCTGGAAACTATGGCTACACCTTC.

This clone is a singleton in its sample. The gene calls are TRBV19 and TRBJ2-4, with D perhaps assigned TRBD1 or TRBD2 (6 bases each). The germline V and J ends were trimmed by 6 bases and 0 bases, with 27 bases remaining between them. From germline, CDR1 is LNHDA and CDR2 SQIVND (reference sequence). This CDR3 is built from 20 residues. CDR3 coding DNA: TGTGCCAGTAGCCTATACAGGGATTTCAAGGGGACTCTAGCCAAAAACATTCAGTACTTC. Encoded protein: CASSLYRDFKGTLAKNIQYF.

The chain is built from TRBV21-1 and TRBJ1-1; TRBD1 is taken as the D call from the table, unchecked against the DNA. TRBV21-1 is an annotated pseudogene. The CDR3 contains 16 residues. This CDR3 reads CASSSWTGRRDTEAFF. CDR3 in DNA: TGTGCCAGCAGCAGCTGGACAGGTAGGCGAGACACTGAAGCTTTCTTT.

The V gene is TRBV5-6, the J gene TRBJ2-7, with D perhaps matching TRBD1 (6 bases). There are 13 residues in the CDR3. Germline V lookup: CDR1 SGHDT, CDR2 YYEEEE. Trimming cost V 4 bases and J 0 bases, with 8 bases left between them. The chain's CDR3 is CASSADSSYEQYF. The CDR3 DNA follows: TGTGCCAGCAGCGCGGACAGCTCCTACGAGCAGTACTTC.

The CDR3 nucleotides are TGCGCCAGCAGCCAACAGGTCCGTGACAGACCCTACGAGCAGTACTTC. Amino acid sequence: CASSQQVRDRPYEQYF. The V gene is TRBV4-3, the J gene TRBJ2-7; D might be TRBD1 (5 bases). Germline CDR1 LGHNA, CDR2 YSLEER. V lost 2 bases to trimming and J lost 2 bases, with 16 bases between them. The CDR3 is made up of 16 amino acids.

This chain connects TRBV2 to TRBJ1-4; 11 bases are a match to TRBD1. Trimming at V came to 6 bases and at J to 3 bases, leaving 6 bases not matched to a gene. Germline V gene data show CDR1 as SNHLY and CDR2 as FYNNEI. The CDR3 totals 16 residues. CDR3 in DNA: TGTGCCAGCAGGAAGGACAGGGGGCAATCTAATGAAAAACTGTTTTTT. Protein: CASRKDRGQSNEKLFF.

The CDR3 DNA reads as TGTGCCAGCAGTGCCGGGACAGTCGACGATACGCAGTATTTT. Its translation: CASSAGTVDDTQYF. The chain carries TRBV28 and TRBJ2-3; 7 nucleotides match TRBD1. Germline V gives CDR1 MDHEN, CDR2 SYDVKM. The CDR3 runs to 14 residues. V lost 5 bases to trimming and J lost 6 bases; unmatched junction nucleotides: 8. The variable domain in full, completed from reference TRBV28 and TRBJ2-3, reads DVKVTQSSRYLVKRTGEKVFLECVQDMDHENMFWYRQDPGLGLRLIYFSYDVKMKEKGDIPEGYSVSREKKERFSLILESASTNQTSMYLCASSAGTVDDTQYFGPGTRLTVL.

In this sample, this clone turned up once. The genes are TRBV7-8 and TRBJ1-1, with 8 bases lining up with TRBD1. Germline lookup yields CDR1 SGHVS and CDR2 FQNEAQ. The CDR3 length is 14 residues. V was pared by 5 bases and J by 1 base, with 3 bases of the junction left unmatched. The CDR3: CASSVGQGNTEAFF. The CDR3 DNA follows: TGTGCCAGCAGCGTAGGACAGGGGAACACTGAAGCTTTCTTT.

The chain joins TRBV4-1 to TRBJ2-1; 10 positions match TRBD1. In germline, CDR1 is MGHRA, CDR2 YSYEKL. Germline trimming cut 4 bases from V and 7 bases from J; bases unmatched to any gene: 7. The CDR3 has 15 amino acids. DNA of the CDR3: TGCGCCAGCAGCCGAGAGGGACAGGGGACAAATGAGCAGTTCTTC. Translated, it gives CASSREGQGTNEQFF.

The chain couples TRBV7-9 to TRBJ2-1; 8 bases are a match to TRBD2. The CDR3 runs to 15 residues. V trimming: 5 bases; J trimming: 8 bases; junction bases outside the gene matches: 11. Germline V gene data show CDR1 as SEHNR and CDR2 as FQNEAQ (reference sequence). The CDR3 coding sequence is TGTGCCAGCAGCCAAGGGTCGGGGGGGATGGATGAGCAGTTCTTC. Encoded protein: CASSQGSGGMDEQFF.

This chain links TRBV18 with TRBJ1-3; 7 positions match TRBD1. The CDR3 is 17 amino acids. The V and J ends lost 4 bases and 0 bases, in that order; junction bases with no gene match: 9. Germline CDR1 and CDR2: KGHSH and LQKENI. The CDR3 sequence is CASSRAGTANSGNTIYF. CDR3 DNA: TGTGCCAGCTCACGAGCCGGGACAGCTAACTCTGGAAACACCATATATTTT. Based on the CDR3 plus reference TRBV18 and TRBJ1-3, the full variable domain is NAGVMQNPRHLVRRRGQEARLRCSPMKGHSHVYWYRQLPEEGLKFMVYLQKENIIDESGMPKERFSAEFPKEGPSILRIQQVVRGDSAAYFCASSRAGTANSGNTIYFGEGSWLTVV.

This sequence joins TRBV6-1 and TRBJ2-6; weak D call: TRBD2 (5 bases). Trimming left V 4 bases short and J 4 bases short, with 14 bases between. The CDR3 totals 16 residues. The germline V gene has CDR1 MNHNS and CDR2 SASEGT. CDR3 in DNA: TGTGCCAGCAGTGGACTACTAGTCTCGGGGGCCAACGTCCTGACTTTC. Residues: CASSGLLVSGANVLTF.

J is TRBJ2-1 and V is TRBV6-4; possibly TRBD2 for D (6 bases). Germline values: CDR1 MRHNA, CDR2 SNTAGT. This CDR3 comprises 15 residues. Deletions cut 0 bases from V and 3 bases from J, with 9 bases between. CDR3 sequence: CASSDSTGSYNEQFF. The DNA for the CDR3 is TGTGCCAGCAGTGACTCAACCGGGAGCTACAATGAGCAGTTCTTC.

The rearrangement uses TRBV14 and TRBJ1-4; the D is unclear. Germline V lookup: CDR1 SGHDN, CDR2 FVKESK. The CDR3 spans 17 residues. V lost 6 bases, J lost 0 bases, and 17 bases lay in between. In DNA, the CDR3 is TGTGCCAGCAGTCAAACGCCGCACTTCGCAACTAATGAAAAACTGTTTTTT. Translation: CASSQTPHFATNEKLFF.

This clone occurred a few times. The chain couples TRBV9 to TRBJ1-5; TRBD1 agrees at 8 bases. The germline V gene encodes CDR1 SGDLS and CDR2 YYNGEE. The CDR3 spans 15 residues. Germline trimming cut 0 bases from V and 5 bases from J; bases unmatched to any gene: 4. The chain's CDR3 is CASSVETGDDQPQHF. CDR3 coding DNA: TGTGCCAGCAGCGTAGAGACAGGGGACGATCAGCCCCAGCATTTT.

This chain joins TRBV6-5 and TRBJ1-3; no clear D gene. The V and J ends lost 0 bases and 0 bases respectively, with 9 bases between them. The germline CDR1 and CDR2 sequences are MNHEY and SVGAGI. The CDR3 has 16 amino acids. The CDR3, as DNA: TGTGCCAGCAGTTACTCGAGGGCGGTCTCTGGAAACACCATATATTTT. Protein product: CASSYSRAVSGNTIYF.